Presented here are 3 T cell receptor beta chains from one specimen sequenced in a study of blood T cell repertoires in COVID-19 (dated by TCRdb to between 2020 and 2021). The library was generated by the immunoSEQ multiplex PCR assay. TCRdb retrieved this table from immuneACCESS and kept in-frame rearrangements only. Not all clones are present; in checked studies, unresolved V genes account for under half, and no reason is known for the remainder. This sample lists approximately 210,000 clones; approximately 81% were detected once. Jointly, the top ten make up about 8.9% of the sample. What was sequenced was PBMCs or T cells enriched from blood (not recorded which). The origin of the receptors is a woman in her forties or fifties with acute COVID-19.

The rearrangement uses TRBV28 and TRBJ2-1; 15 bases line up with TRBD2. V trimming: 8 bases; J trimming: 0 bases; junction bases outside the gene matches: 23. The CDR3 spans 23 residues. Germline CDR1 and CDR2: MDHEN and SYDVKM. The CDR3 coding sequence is TGTGCCAGCTCCAAACGGGACATTCGGCCGGGACTAGCGGGGGGCCGCTCCTACAATGAGCAGTTCTTC. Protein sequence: CASSKRDIRPGLAGGRSYNEQFF.

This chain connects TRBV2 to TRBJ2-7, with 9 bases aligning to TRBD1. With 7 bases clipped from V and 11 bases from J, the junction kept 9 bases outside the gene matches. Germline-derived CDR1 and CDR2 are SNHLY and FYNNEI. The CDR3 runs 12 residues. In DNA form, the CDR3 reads TGTGCCAGCAAAATGGACAGGGGTAAGGAGTACTTC. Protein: CASKMDRGKEYF.

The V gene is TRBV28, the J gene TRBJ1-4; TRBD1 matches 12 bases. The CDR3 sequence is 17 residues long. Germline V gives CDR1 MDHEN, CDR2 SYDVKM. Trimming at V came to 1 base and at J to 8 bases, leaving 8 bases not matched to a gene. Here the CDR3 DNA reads TGTGCCAGCAGTTTATTGGGACAGGGGGCATGGCGGGAAAAACTGTTTTTT. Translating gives CASSLLGQGAWREKLFF.